This record looks at one T cell receptor beta chain sequence and its context. These data originate in a study of blood T cell repertoires in COVID-19. Study as a whole: Sites across the United States, Italy and Spain contributed samples from acute and convalescent COVID-19. Sample material is recorded as cDNA or gDNA derived from T cells, B-cell-depleted T cells, or PBMCs.

Trimming took off 1 base at V and 4 bases at J, with 17 bases between the two ends. Looked up from germline, CDR1 is SGHVS and CDR2 is FQNEAQ. This CDR3 comprises 16 residues. As handled by the study authors: Reference gene primers were amplified, and this amplification served to estimate nucleated cell counts. The protocol was immunoSEQ multiplex PCR, while the TCRdb copy is restricted to in-frame clones and leaves out a portion. V, J and clone size reflect that table, while D and trimming were determined from the DNA. The sample holds 200,000 to 300,000 clones, about 86% seen once. The sequenced sample was peripheral blood. The TCR originated in a man aged 55 to 69 with acute or convalescent COVID-19. The chain links TRBV7-8 to TRBJ2-7, with D possibly being TRBD1 (5 bases). The CDR3 DNA reads as TGTGCCAGCAGCTTAGTAAGGGGAAGGGATATGTACGAGCAGTACTTC. Residues: CASSLVRGRDMYEQYF.